This record concerns one T cell receptor (beta chain) sequence. No cognate antigen has been identified for it. No much larger clonotype is one base removed from it; base qualities were not supplied. The sample belongs to a study of shared clonotypes between healthy human individuals (TCRdb year 2020). With regard to the full study: The cohort comprised a couple of women and a few men aged 18 to 49 years. Leukapheresis yielded between about 0.94 and 9.5 billion PBMCs per donor. To estimate repertoire size and how much clonotype sharing occurs between individuals, the study deeply sequenced the blood TCR repertoires of five healthy adults. For each donor, three plates each were used for CD4 naive and CD4 memory, two plates were used for CD8 naive, and one plate was used for CD8 memory. To increase sequencing depth and limit assay-specific biases, different laboratories used diverse techniques to prepare libraries and sequence TCR repertoires. Overall results and qualifications from the work: Because the study included a small number of donors, the genetic and exposure-history diversity represented was limited. Larger estimated clonotype richness was generally found for naive subsets than for memory subsets. Sampling was restricted to blood, and TCR repertoires in tissues likely differ from the TCR repertoires found in blood. Sharing across a few donors was observed for around 5% of naive CD4, around 3.5% of naive CD8, 2% to 2.5% of memory CD4, and roughly 0.4% of memory CD8 clonotypes. Pairwise subsampling led to the expectation that sequencing depth would affect the degree of clonotype sharing among donors. Compared with non-shared clonotypes, the clonotypes found in all four sorted-subset donors had higher generation probabilities. Rarefaction of sorted-subset datasets indicated incomplete sequencing despite the large sequencing depth.

CD8 naive samples consisted of CD45RO-negative cells that were positively selected for CCR7, yielding a CD45RA+CCR7+ population without TemRA cells. Healthy HIV-negative adults with no recently reported acute infections or vaccinations were included as donors. Only Caucasian adults living in Nashville, Tennessee, USA were represented among the donors. Blood was collected by leukapheresis, and PBMCs were isolated by Ficoll-Histopaque density gradient centrifugation and then cryopreserved in liquid nitrogen vapor phase. Purity and quantity of every magnetically sorted T cell population were checked by analytical flow cytometry. Each sorted fraction had its genomic DNA isolated and then quantified by UV absorbance on a Nanodrop 2000c. Using the deep immunoSEQ assay, multiplex PCR amplified TCR CDR3 regions from genomic DNA. Genomic DNA extracted from each cell subset was distributed evenly over all wells of several immunoSEQ 96-well plates, and each plate served as one replicate. For sorted subsets, 200 to 250 ng of genomic DNA, equivalent to 25,000 to 35,000 T cell genomes, went into each replicate PCR. The purified libraries were quantified using a Qubit 3.0 fluorometer, sized with a Bioanalyzer 2100, and then quantified again using the KAPA Library Quantification kit. A separate single-read 150-cycle Illumina NextSeq 550 flow cell was used to sequence each immunoSEQ 96-well plate. The study's own analysis went as follows. Because the immunoSEQ output included only junctional sequences and no quality scores, the filtering could not be the same as the filtering used for full-length reads. To assign V/J genes and CDR3, sequences were annotated using PyIR, a Python wrapper for IgBLAST v1.9, with IMGT germline references. Reads with weak V/J assignments (E-value above 1e-6), missing CDR3, stop codons, out-of-frame junctions, or ambiguous translated residues were removed. V3J clonotypes were defined as sequences sharing an identical inferred V gene, J gene, and CDR3 amino acid sequence. The percentage overlap between two repertoires was calculated by dividing the number of shared unique clonotypes by the size of the smaller repertoire. Three approaches were used to assess repertoire richness: RTK rarefaction, the Chao1 estimator, and Recon v2.1 estimates of unobserved clonotypes. Generation probabilities were computed with OLGA for all TCRbeta clonotypes obtained by the gDNA method from a few donors. TCRdb provides this immuneACCESS table in a form limited to in-frame rearrangements. Some clones are lacking; in checked studies, under half of them reflect an unresolved V gene, and why the rest are absent is not known. V, J and clone size are taken as reported in that table, and D and trimming were inferred from the DNA itself. This sample comprises roughly 1,800,000 clones, about 94% of them detected only once. Around 1% of the sample is taken by the ten largest.

Sequenced material: naive CD8+ T cells sorted from blood. The cell subset or site label, read with the paper, signifies: CD45RA+CCR7+. The TCR comes from a man aged 18-30 years in good health.

The CDR3 region reads CASSSYDRELTEAFF. The DNA sequence is given as TGTGCCAGTAGTTCTTACGACAGGGAGTTAACTGAAGCTTTCTTT. The sequence joins TRBV19 to TRBJ1-1, and 7 bases in between align with TRBD1. Trimming leaves V shorter by 5 bases and J shorter by 5 bases, with the junction holding 11 bases beyond the gene matches. The CDR1 and CDR2 encoded by the germline V gene (reference sequence) are LNHDA and SQIVND. Including the terminal cysteine and phenylalanine, the CDR3 comprises 15 residues. The CDR3 DNA has 45 bases and is translated from base 1.